One and the same sample provided the 15 T cell receptor beta chains below, sequenced in a study of blood T cell repertoires in COVID-19. Data came from immunoSEQ multiplex PCR; TCRdb stores just in-frame clones and leaves some out. The sample lists roughly 250,000 clones, about 85% occurring once. Sequenced sample: peripheral blood. These receptors were obtained from a human donor with COVID-19, enrolled during active disease. The donor label of this sample is uncertain.

This clone was recorded only once. The rearrangement joins TRBV27 to TRBJ2-7; 10 positions match TRBD1. J was trimmed by 3 bases and V by 5 bases; bases with no gene match: 7. The CDR3 has 15 amino acids. CDR1 is MNHEY and CDR2 is SMNVEV in the germline V gene (reference sequence). In nucleotides, the CDR3 is TGTGCCAGCAGTCCAAAGGGGACAGGGGTCTACGAGCAGTACTTC. Translation gives CASSPKGTGVYEQYF.

The chain combines TRBV7-2 with TRBJ2-5; TRBD2 is a possible D gene (6 bases). The CDR3 consists of 15 residues. The V end lost 3 bases, the J end lost 4 bases, and 15 bases lay between the germline ends. Germline V CDR1 and CDR2: SGHTA, FQGNSA. The CDR3 nucleotides read TGTGCCAGCAGCTTGCCCTTGGGGGGACGAGAGACCCAGTACTTC. The encoded protein is CASSLPLGGRETQYF.

J is TRBJ1-1 and V is TRBV4-3; the D is unclear. V dropped 3 bases and J dropped 3 bases, with 11 bases sitting between them. CDR1 LGHNA and CDR2 YSLEER come from the germline V gene. This CDR3 is 14 amino acids long. CDR3 protein: CASSQQRSDTEAFF. The CDR3 nucleotides are TGCGCCAGCAGCCAGCAACGCTCAGACACTGAAGCTTTCTTT.

This chain links TRBV5-4 with TRBJ1-2, with 7 bases aligning to TRBD1. The CDR3 spans 14 residues. Germline values: CDR1 SGHNT, CDR2 YYREEE (reference sequence). Unmatched junction bases numbered 9, after V lost 3 bases and J lost 7 bases. The CDR3 DNA reads as TGTGCCAGCAGCTCTATTAACAGGGGAAGTGGCTACACCTTC. This sequence encodes CASSSINRGSGYTF.

This clone was counted a few times. This chain uses TRBV7-9 with TRBJ2-7; 8 nucleotides agree with TRBD2. The germline CDR1 and CDR2 sequences are SEHNR and FQNEAQ (reference sequence). The CDR3 sequence is 15 residues long. V was pared by 5 bases and J by 0 bases, with 6 bases of the junction left unmatched. The CDR3 protein is CASSPREVSSYEQYF. The CDR3 nucleotides read TGTGCCAGCAGCCCGCGGGAGGTCAGCTCCTACGAGCAGTACTTC.

The rearrangement joins TRBV4-3 to TRBJ2-5; TRBD2 matches at 11 bases. The germline V gene encodes CDR1 LGHNA and CDR2 YSLEER. The V and J ends lost 1 base and 5 bases, in that order; junction bases with no gene match: 9. This CDR3 is built from 17 residues. The CDR3 nucleotides are TGCGCCAGCAGCCAAGTCTCTACTAGCGGGAGCCGGGAGACCCAGTACTTC. It specifies CASSQVSTSGSRETQYF.

This clone was seen once. V gene TRBV11-3 combines with J gene TRBJ2-1; 8 bases match TRBD2. CDR3 length equals 18 residues. CDR1 is SGHNT, CDR2 YENEEA, per germline. The trim removed 6 bases at V and 0 bases at J, leaving 13 bases unmatched. For the CDR3, the DNA is TGTGCCAGCAGTCCGTTGAGGGGCGGGGGGAGCTCCTACAATGAGCAGTTCTTC. Residues: CASSPLRGGGSSYNEQFF.

For the CDR3, the DNA is TGTGCCAGCAGATGGACAGGGACTTTTGAAAAACTGTTTTTT. Residues: CASRWTGTFEKLFF. The J gene is TRBJ1-4, the V gene TRBV6-5; TRBD1 matches 8 bases. In germline, CDR1 is MNHEY, CDR2 SVGAGI. CDR3 length equals 14 residues. V gave up 6 bases and J gave up 7 bases; unmatched junction bases: 7.

This chain connects TRBV28 to TRBJ2-2; TRBD1 might be the D (5 bases). Trimming cost V 5 bases and J 4 bases, with 14 bases left between them. CDR1 and CDR2 from the germline V gene are MDHEN and SYDVKM. The CDR3 totals 15 residues. The DNA for the CDR3 is TGTGCCAGCAGTGTCAGGGCTCTTTCCACCGGGGAGCTGTTTTTT. Translated: CASSVRALSTGELFF.

This chain connects TRBV5-6 to TRBJ1-2; D is perhaps TRBD1 (6 bases). CDR1 SGHDT and CDR2 YYEEEE come from the germline V gene. V was pared by 4 bases and J by 8 bases, with 15 bases between. CDR3 length: 13 residues. In DNA form, the CDR3 reads TGTGCCAGCAGCAAGACAGGTTCGGGCGGCTACACCTTC. Its translation: CASSKTGSGGYTF.

This clone was counted a single time. V is TRBV27 and J is TRBJ2-1; 9 nucleotides line up with TRBD1. Germline trimming cut 8 bases from V and 7 bases from J; bases unmatched to any gene: 6. CDR3 length: 13 amino acids. Germline V gives CDR1 MNHEY, CDR2 SMNVEV (reference sequence). CDR3 region: CASAGTGRNEQFF. In DNA form, the CDR3 reads TGTGCCAGCGCCGGGACAGGGCGTAATGAGCAGTTCTTC.

This rearrangement joins TRBV5-4 to TRBJ2-7; a weak D match, TRBD2 (6 bases). V was shortened by 2 bases and J by 1 base, with 13 bases between the two germline ends. This CDR3 spans 15 amino acids. From germline, CDR1 is SGHNT and CDR2 YYREEE (reference sequence). CDR3 region: CASSFQNGGSYEQYF. CDR3 sequence (DNA): TGTGCCAGCAGCTTCCAGAACGGGGGTTCCTACGAGCAGTACTTC.

This clone was observed a single time. The V gene is TRBV11-2, the J gene TRBJ1-2, with D perhaps matching TRBD1 (5 bases). This CDR3 region has 14 residues. V was cut by 4 bases and J by 5 bases, with 14 bases left in between. The germline CDR1 and CDR2 sequences are SGHAT and FQNNGV. For the CDR3, the DNA is TGTGCCAGCAGCTCCGCAGGGTCACCTTATGGCTACACCTTC. Translated: CASSSAGSPYGYTF. Filled out from reference TRBV11-2 and TRBJ1-2, the complete variable domain reads EAGVAQSPRYKIIEKRQSVAFWCNPISGHATLYWYQQILGQGPKLLIQFQNNGVVDDSQLPKDRFSAERLKGVDSTLKIQPAKLEDSAVYLCASSSAGSPYGYTFGSGTRLTVV.

In this sample, this clone turned up once. This sequence joins TRBV19 and TRBJ2-7, with D possibly TRBD1 on 6 matching bases. Trimming removed 4 bases from V and 2 bases from J, with 15 bases in between. Germline values: CDR1 LNHDA, CDR2 SQIVND (reference sequence). The CDR3 sequence is 15 residues long. Here the CDR3 DNA reads TGTGCCAGTAGTACTCCAACCGGGACAACCTACGAGCAGTACTTC. Translated, it gives CASSTPTGTTYEQYF.

This clone was found once. The chain combines TRBV30 with TRBJ2-1, with TRBD2 matching over 7 bases. The V and J ends lost 3 bases and 2 bases, in that order; junction bases with no gene match: 1. The CDR3 sequence is 13 residues long. CDR1 and CDR2 from the germline V gene are GTSNPN and SVGIG (reference sequence). The CDR3 reads CAWSGGTYNEQFF. The CDR3 DNA reads TGTGCCTGGAGCGGGGGGACCTACAATGAGCAGTTCTTC.